The 19 T cell receptor beta chains given below trace back to one sample, sequenced in a study of shared clonotypes between healthy human individuals. Sequenced by immunoSEQ multiplex PCR; TCRdb stores in-frame clones only, minus some. The sample shows roughly 640,000 clones, about 74% of them seen only once. Sequencing was done on a sample of memory CD4+ T cells sorted from blood. This sample's subset: CD45RA-negative fraction. These receptors were collected from a woman in her 30s in good health.

This clone was seen only once. The chain couples TRBV18 to TRBJ2-7; 8 nucleotides align to TRBD1. With V trimmed by 4 bases and J by 6 bases, 2 bases remained unmatched. The CDR3 contains 12 residues. Germline CDR1 reads KGHSH; CDR2 reads LQKENI. As DNA, the CDR3 is TGTGCCAGCTCACTGGACAGGGTCGAGCAGTACTTC. It encodes CASSLDRVEQYF.

This rearrangement joins TRBV30 to TRBJ2-1; D is undetermined. The CDR3 sequence is 14 residues long. With 2 bases removed from V and 0 bases from J, the gap between germline ends came to 8 bases. Germline loops: CDR1 GTSNPN, CDR2 SVGIG (reference sequence). CDR3 coding DNA: TGTGCCTGGAGTTCTAGTTTCTCCTACAATGAGCAGTTCTTC. This gives the protein CAWSSSFSYNEQFF.

Comments on this clone: This may come from a read error, since a much larger clone is one base off. The chain joins TRBV5-5 to TRBJ2-7; 10 bases align to TRBD1. Losses at the gene ends were 4 bases for V and 3 bases for J; bases not matched to a gene: 1. Germline lookup yields CDR1 SGHKS and CDR2 YYEKEE (reference sequence). CDR3 length: 13 residues. The CDR3 region has the DNA TGTGCCAGCAGCCGGGACAGGGGCTACGAGCAGTACTTC. Protein sequence: CASSRDRGYEQYF. Variable domain in full (rest from reference TRBV5-5 and TRBJ2-7): DAGVTQSPTHLIKTRGQQVTLRCSPISGHKSVSWYQQVLGQGPQFIFQYYEKEERGRGNFPDRFSARQFPNYSSELNVNALLLGDSALYLCASSRDRGYEQYFGPGTRLTVT.

This clone was counted only a few times. This sequence joins TRBV7-2 and TRBJ1-2; D not resolved. The CDR3 loop spans 12 amino acids. Between the trimmed V and J ends, which lost 4 bases and 8 bases, there was a span of 11 bases. Germline assignment: CDR1 SGHTA and CDR2 FQGNSA. The CDR3 nucleotides read TGTGCCAGCAGCTATGGACTGGCCGGCTACACCTTC. Protein: CASSYGLAGYTF.

The J gene is TRBJ2-2, the V gene TRBV12-2; the table names TRBD1, a call not compared with the DNA. TRBV12-2 is a recognized pseudogene. The CDR3 runs to 22 residues. CDR3 sequence: CASSPESLRTPDRVSHTGELFF. For the CDR3, the DNA is TGTGCAAGTAGCCCCGAATCGCTTAGGACTCCGGACAGGGTGTCCCACACCGGGGAGCTGTTTTTT.

A few counts support this clone. CDR3 sequence reads: CASSKRGTSGSGNEQFF. CDR3 in DNA: TGTGCCAGCAGCAAAAGGGGGACTAGCGGGAGTGGGAATGAGCAGTTCTTC. This chain joins TRBV7-9 and TRBJ2-1; 14 positions agree with TRBD2. CDR1 is SEHNR and CDR2 is FQNEAQ in the germline V gene (reference sequence). The CDR3 runs 17 residues. With 5 bases clipped from V and 7 bases from J, the junction kept 10 bases outside the gene matches.

V and J are TRBV28 and TRBJ2-1; D not certain. Trimming took off 3 bases at V and 3 bases at J, with 9 bases between the two ends. CDR1 is MDHEN and CDR2 is SYDVKM in the germline V gene. This CDR3 region has 14 residues. As DNA, the CDR3 is TGTGCCAGCAGTTTGCCCAACAACTACAATGAGCAGTTCTTC. It codes for CASSLPNNYNEQFF.

In its sample, this clone was seen many times. This chain connects TRBV7-2 to TRBJ1-2, with 9 bases fitting TRBD1. Trimming at V came to 2 bases and at J to 4 bases, leaving 5 bases not matched to a gene. Germline CDR1 and CDR2: SGHTA and FQGNSA. This CDR3 is built from 15 residues. The CDR3 here is CASSLTGGFVYGYTF. Written as DNA, the CDR3 is TGTGCCAGCAGCTTAACAGGGGGCTTCGTCTATGGCTACACCTTC.

This clone has just a few counts. The chain couples TRBV29-1 to TRBJ2-7; D is ambiguous. This CDR3 region has 11 residues. V was cut by 5 bases and J by 5 bases, with 10 bases left in between. Per germline, CDR1 SQVTM and CDR2 ANQGSEA. In nucleotides, the CDR3 is TGCAGCGTTCGTGTTGGGAACGAGCAGTACTTC. As protein: CSVRVGNEQYF.

The gene calls are TRBV6-5 and TRBJ2-7; D is ambiguous. The CDR3 sequence is 14 residues long. Germline assignment: CDR1 MNHEY and CDR2 SVGAGI. The V gene lost 5 bases and the J gene lost 1 base, with 12 bases spanning the gap. CDR3: CASSPVLASYEQYF. In DNA form, the CDR3 reads TGTGCCAGCAGTCCGGTGTTAGCTTCCTACGAGCAGTACTTC.

CDR3 protein: CATSRGQGTETQYF. The CDR3 DNA reads as TGTGCCACCAGCAGAGGACAGGGAACGGAGACCCAGTACTTC. This chain connects TRBV15 to TRBJ2-5; TRBD1 matches 7 bases. The junction had 4 bases not matched to a gene; V was cut back by 1 base and J by 5 bases. The CDR3 consists of 14 residues. Germline V lookup: CDR1 LNHNV, CDR2 YYDKDF (reference sequence). The whole variable domain, remainder taken from reference TRBV15 and TRBJ2-5, is DAMVIQNPRYQVTQFGKPVTLSCSQTLNHNVMYWYQQKSSQAPKLLFHYYDKDFNNEADTPDNFQSRRPNTSFCFLDIRSPGLGDTAMYLCATSRGQGTETQYFGPGTRLLVL.

The CDR3 DNA follows: TGTGCCTGGGGCCGGGGGTTCTCCTACGAGCAGTACTTC. This sequence encodes CAWGRGFSYEQYF. The chain combines TRBV30 with TRBJ2-7; possible D gene TRBD2, 6 bases. The germline V gene encodes CDR1 GTSNPN and CDR2 SVGIG (reference sequence). The CDR3 runs to 13 residues. V was pared by 5 bases and J by 0 bases, with 11 bases between.

This rearrangement joins TRBV28 to TRBJ2-3, with 16 bases matching TRBD2. The CDR3 runs 19 residues. Trimming took 5 bases from V and 4 from J; bases not matched to a gene: 12. The V gene's germline CDR1 is MDHEN and CDR2 SYDVKM. The CDR3 DNA sequence: TGTGCCAGCAGTGCTCCGGGACTAGCGGGAGGGACTGCCTCAGATACGCAGTATTTT. Its translation: CASSAPGLAGGTASDTQYF.

Here the CDR3 DNA reads TGTGCCAGCAACTCGGACAGGGAAAAAACTGAAGCTTTCTTT. This translates into CASNSDREKTEAFF. The chain carries TRBV6-4 and TRBJ1-1, with TRBD1 matching over 8 bases. The V and J ends lost 7 bases and 5 bases, in that order; junction bases with no gene match: 9. The CDR3 spans 14 residues. Germline CDR1 MRHNA, CDR2 SNTAGT.

This chain uses TRBV29-1 with TRBJ1-2; unclear D gene. This CDR3 spans 13 amino acids. V lost 4 bases and J 4 bases, leaving 13 bases between the germline ends. Per germline, CDR1 SQVTM and CDR2 ANQGSEA. In nucleotides, the CDR3 is TGCAGCGTTGCTGCGGTACAGCCCTATGGCTACACCTTC. It specifies CSVAAVQPYGYTF. Using reference TRBV29-1 and TRBJ1-2 for the parts outside the CDR3, the full variable domain is SAVISQKPSRDICQRGTSLTIQCQVDSQVTMMFWYRQQPGQSLTLIATANQGSEATYESGFVIDKFPISRPNLTFSTLTVSNMSPEDSSIYLCSVAAVQPYGYTFGSGTRLTVV.

This clone appeared once. The CDR3 nucleotides are TGTGCCAGCAGCCCCCAGGGACTAGCGGGCGGTGAGCAGTTCTTC. Translated: CASSPQGLAGGEQFF. The J gene is TRBJ2-1, the V gene TRBV7-2; 12 bases agree with TRBD2. The V gene end was trimmed by 5 bases and the J gene end by 9 bases; junction bases not matched to a gene: 8. Germline V lookup: CDR1 SGHTA, CDR2 FQGNSA. CDR3 length: 15 amino acids.

This clone was seen a handful of times. V usage is TRBV5-6 and J usage is TRBJ2-2; 14 nucleotides line up with TRBD2. The CDR3 length is 16 residues. Germline trimming cut 5 bases from V and 6 bases from J; bases unmatched to any gene: 6. Germline V lookup: CDR1 SGHDT, CDR2 YYEEEE. The CDR3 DNA reads TGTGCCAGCAGTTACCCGGGACTAGCGGGAGCCGGGGAGCTGTTTTTT. Translated, it gives CASSYPGLAGAGELFF.

The V call is TRBV18, the J call TRBJ1-1; 7 bases are shared with TRBD1. CDR1 KGHSH and CDR2 LQKENI come from the germline V gene. V trimming: 6 bases; J trimming: 1 base; junction bases outside the gene matches: 2. This CDR3 is built from 13 residues. CDR3 DNA: TGTGCCAGCTCGGGACAGTGGAACACTGAAGCTTTCTTT. Its translation is CASSGQWNTEAFF.

The rearrangement uses TRBV6-1 and TRBJ2-7; maybe TRBD2 (5 bases). The CDR3 consists of 14 residues. Germline CDR1 is MNHNS and CDR2 is SASEGT. V gave up 6 bases and J gave up 3 bases, with 15 bases separating them. This chain's CDR3 is CASSSRGLVYEQYF. CDR3 in DNA: TGTGCCAGCAGCTCTAGAGGGCTTGTCTACGAGCAGTACTTC.